This T cell receptor beta chain appears in the sequencing data of a study of T cells in women clearing cervical HPV infection. For the study at large: Donors had HPV16-related CIN3 or worse; 2 had invasive cancer. Controls gave blood once infection was undetectable; cases at lesion identification.

Of note for this clone: The CDR3 end is not reached by the read, which stops 3 residues before it; the germline J gene fills it in.

HPV was found by MY09/MY11 PCR and dot-blot genotyping. The V segment lost 5 bases and the J segment 5 bases; nucleotides outside the gene matches: 11. CDR3 size: 15 residues. TCR beta CDR3 amplified by multiplex PCR from approximately 1,100 ng genomic DNA. Profiling relied on immunoSEQ multiplex PCR, and the TCRdb table lists in-frame clones only, not all of them. This sample's clone table lists about 22,000 clones. Sample: blood buffy coat. The clonotype comes from a woman between 18 and 70 years old with a cervical HPV16 infection that either progressed to CIN3+ or cleared (not recorded which). The V call is TRBV6-7, the J call TRBJ1-1, with TRBD1 identical over 7 bases. TRBV6-7 is given ORF status, its function remaining uncertain. The DNA read from the CDR3 is TGTGCCAGCAGTGGCCAGAGGGGGCGTCGGACTGAA. This encodes CASSGQRGRRTE. The full CDR3 reads CASSGQRGRRTEAFF.